These 26 T cell receptor beta chains came from one sample sequenced in a study of post-analysis software for immune sequencing data (dated by TCRdb to the mid-2010s). The investigation overall reported the following: Significantly higher frequencies in patients than in controls were found for roughly 5 TRBV segments, including TRBV5-6, TRBV5-1 and TRBV20-1.

The method behind the library was PCR. TCRdb shows the sequencer as Illumina HiSeq 2500. Unique molecular identifiers were incorporated into TCR beta cDNA libraries to reduce PCR and sequencing biases. The public reads were reanalyzed by TCRdb: fastp trimming at Q25, MiXCR alignment, in-frame beta chains only. Every distinct CDR3 protein forms one entry, paired with its most common genes and DNA. For this sample the table gives approximately 570,000 distinct CDR3 sequences, of which around 40% were detected only once. Around 1.7% of the sample is held by the ten biggest clonotypes. These TCRs are of unknown antigen specificity. Sequenced input: blood. These TCRs come from a girl between 10 and 17 years old with multiple sclerosis.

J is TRBJ2-1 and V is TRBV7-9; TRBD2 aligns across 12 bases. This CDR3 comprises 16 residues. With 4 bases clipped from V and 4 bases from J, the junction kept 5 bases outside the gene matches. Germline-derived CDR1 and CDR2 are SEHNR and FQNEAQ (reference sequence). The CDR3 loop reads CASSSLAGGPYNEQFF. The CDR3, as DNA: TGTGCCAGCAGCTCGCTAGCGGGAGGGCCTTACAATGAGCAGTTCTTC.

The V and J genes are TRBV18 and TRBJ1-1; maybe TRBD1 (5 bases). Trimming stripped 6 bases from V and 4 bases from J, with 15 bases between. Germline lookup yields CDR1 KGHSH and CDR2 LQKENI. The CDR3 covers 14 residues. The DNA of the CDR3 is TGTGCCAGCTCTTCCGGGGCGGTTGGCACTGAAGCTTTCTTT. It is translated as CASSSGAVGTEAFF.

The chain is built from TRBV5-1 and TRBJ2-1; perhaps TRBD2 as D (6 bases). CDR3 length: 14 amino acids. From germline, CDR1 is SGHRS and CDR2 YFSETQ. Trimming removed 9 bases at V and 0 bases at J, with 13 bases between. The CDR3 DNA reads TGCGCCACTCGGGAGCGGAACTCCTACAATGAGCAGTTCTTC. Protein product: CATRERNSYNEQFF.

This clonotype was counted ten times or more. This sequence joins TRBV29-1 and TRBJ2-7; 9 bases are shared with TRBD1. The CDR3 length is 15 residues. Unmatched junction bases numbered 5, after V lost 2 bases and J lost 0 bases. CDR1 is SQVTM and CDR2 is ANQGSEA in the germline V gene. The CDR3 spells CSVETDRGPSYEQYF. The CDR3 DNA is TGCAGCGTTGAAACGGACAGGGGCCCCTCCTACGAGCAGTACTTC.

There are a few counts of this clonotype. The V gene is TRBV12-5, the J gene TRBJ2-7; TRBD1 is a possible D gene (6 bases). This CDR3 has 17 amino acids. The V gene lost 3 bases and the J gene lost 2 bases, with 20 bases spanning the gap. The germline V gene has CDR1 LGHNT and CDR2 FRNRAP. The CDR3 reads CASGFRGWDTDPYEQYF. In nucleotides, the CDR3 is TGTGCTAGTGGTTTTAGGGGTTGGGACACGGATCCCTACGAGCAGTACTTC.

This clonotype was seen once. The chain has TRBV12-3 or TRBV12-4 and TRBJ1-4, with 10 positions matching TRBD1. V trimming: 4 bases; J trimming: 8 bases; junction bases outside the gene matches: 7. This CDR3 has 15 amino acids. Here the CDR3 DNA reads TGTGCCAGCAGTTACCGGGACAGGGGTGGAGAAAAACTGTTTTTT. It translates to CASSYRDRGGEKLFF.

The CDR3 sequence is CASSLRTRGLRETQYF. The DNA for the CDR3 is TGTGCCAGCAGCTTAAGAACCAGGGGACTACGAGAGACCCAGTACTTC. J is TRBJ2-5 and V is TRBV7-2; a possible D gene is TRBD2 (7 bases). In germline, CDR1 is SGHTA, CDR2 FQGNSA. The CDR3 has 16 residues. The V end was cut by 2 bases, the J end by 4 bases, with 17 bases between.

In this sample, this clonotype turned up a few times. The chain links TRBV5-5 to TRBJ2-7, with D possibly being TRBD2 (5 bases). The germline V gene has CDR1 SGHKS and CDR2 YYEKEE (reference sequence). This CDR3 region has 15 residues. Trimming shortened V by 5 bases and J by 0 bases, and 15 bases separated the two germline ends. CDR3 coding DNA: TGTGCCAGCAGTAAATCCGCCGCGGGCTCCTACGAGCAGTACTTC. Protein: CASSKSAAGSYEQYF.

On this clonotype itself: Being one base from a much bigger clone, this may be a read error. The chain combines TRBV5-6 with TRBJ2-5, with 9 bases lining up with TRBD1. CDR1 SGHDT and CDR2 YYEEEE come from the germline V gene. V gave up 4 bases and J gave up 5 bases; unmatched junction bases: 9. This CDR3 is built from 15 residues. CDR3 in amino acids: CASSTGQGTGETQYF. As DNA, the CDR3 is TGTGCCAGCAGCACTGGACAGGGGACGGGGGAGACCCAGTACTTC.

This clonotype has only a few counts. The chain uses TRBV6-1 and TRBJ2-5; D gene unclear. V lost 5 bases to trimming and J lost 5 bases, with 12 bases between them. This CDR3 region has 13 residues. Germline assignment: CDR1 MNHNS and CDR2 SASEGT. CDR3 amino acids: CASSPSRRETQYF. The DNA for the CDR3 is TGTGCCAGCAGTCCGAGCAGGCGGGAGACCCAGTACTTC.

Regarding this clonotype: A much larger clone lies a single base off, so this may be a read error. The chain uses TRBV10-3 and TRBJ2-1, with TRBD2 matching 7 bases. The CDR3 sequence is 16 residues long. Germline V gives CDR1 ENHRY, CDR2 SYGVKD. After removal of 3 bases from V and 5 bases from J, the junction contained 10 bases not matched to a gene. This CDR3 reads CAISDGLAEGDNEQFF. Written as DNA, the CDR3 is TGTGCCATCAGTGACGGGCTAGCGGAAGGCGACAATGAGCAGTTCTTC.

This clonotype has only a few counts. The rearrangement joins TRBV3-1 to TRBJ2-3; D is perhaps TRBD1 (6 bases). Germline values: CDR1 LGHDT, CDR2 YNNKEL (reference sequence). The V end was cut by 0 bases, the J end by 4 bases, with 11 bases between. The CDR3 extends over 15 amino acids. This CDR3 reads CASSQDHEGADTQYF. The DNA of the CDR3 is TGTGCCAGCAGCCAAGATCACGAGGGGGCAGATACGCAGTATTTT.

V usage is TRBV12-3 or TRBV12-4 and J usage is TRBJ1-5; D gene uncertain. This CDR3 has 12 residues. Trimming stripped 6 bases from V and 6 bases from J, with 9 bases between. CDR3 in DNA: TGTGCCAGCAGCACACCCCCTCAGCCCCAGCATTTT. Protein product: CASSTPPQPQHF.

The table lists this clonotype with a few counts. The chain has TRBV7-3 and TRBJ2-1, with D maybe TRBD1 (5 bases). CDR1 and CDR2 from the germline V gene are SGHTA and FQGTGA. The CDR3 contains 14 residues. The V end was cut by 4 bases, the J end by 4 bases, with 11 bases between. The CDR3 nucleotides are TGTGCCAGCAGCTCTCAGGGCCGGTACAATGAGCAGTTCTTC. Translation gives CASSSQGRYNEQFF. The full variable domain, its missing parts supplied by reference TRBV7-3 and TRBJ2-1, is GAGVSQTPSNKVTEKGKYVELRCDPISGHTALYWYRQSLGQGPEFLIYFQGTGAADDSGLPNDRFFAVRPEGSVSTLKIQRTERGDSAVYLCASSSQGRYNEQFFGPGTRLTVL.

This clonotype appeared a few times. V usage is TRBV20-1 and J usage is TRBJ2-7, with a weak D call TRBD1 (5 bases). The V and J ends lost 1 base and 3 bases respectively, with 10 bases between them. Germline V CDR1 and CDR2: DFQATT, SNEGSKA (reference sequence). CDR3 length equals 13 residues. Written as DNA, the CDR3 is TGCAGTGCTAGAGGGAGTAGGGGCTACGAGCAGTACTTC. Protein sequence: CSARGSRGYEQYF.

A few counts support this clonotype. The chain has TRBV6-6 and TRBJ1-2; D is perhaps TRBD1 (5 bases). This CDR3 spans 12 amino acids. Germline V lookup: CDR1 MNHNY, CDR2 SVGAGI (reference sequence). V dropped 6 bases and J dropped 7 bases, with 12 bases sitting between them. CDR3 coding DNA: TGTGCCAGCAGCCGCGGGGGAGTTGGCTACACCTTC. Protein product: CASSRGGVGYTF.

This sequence joins TRBV27 and TRBJ2-1; TRBD2 matches 8 bases. Germline CDR1 and CDR2: MNHEY and SMNVEV (reference sequence). Trimming removed 10 bases from V and 4 bases from J; junction bases left unmatched: 9. The CDR3 runs to 14 residues. CDR3 nucleotide sequence: TGTGCCACCAAAGCGGGAGTGTGGTACAATGAGCAGTTCTTC. This gives the protein CATKAGVWYNEQFF.

A single count supports this clonotype. The chain uses TRBV7-9 and TRBJ2-2; the D is unclear. The CDR3 covers 18 residues. Germline CDR1 is SEHNR and CDR2 is FQNEAQ (reference sequence). The germline V and J ends were trimmed by 5 bases and 4 bases, with 23 bases remaining between them. CDR3 loop: CASSTPKGSLASTGELFF. In nucleotides, the CDR3 is TGTGCCAGCAGCACCCCGAAGGGCAGCCTCGCCAGCACCGGGGAGCTGTTTTTT. Based on the CDR3 plus reference TRBV7-9 and TRBJ2-2, the full variable domain is DTGVSQNPRHKITKRGQNVTFRCDPISEHNRLYWYRQTLGQGPEFLTYFQNEAQLEKSRLLSDRFSAERPKGSFSTLEIQRTEQGDSAMYLCASSTPKGSLASTGELFFGEGSRLTVL.

The V gene is TRBV4-1, the J gene TRBJ1-1; possible D gene TRBD1, 6 bases. From germline, CDR1 is MGHRA and CDR2 YSYEKL. Trimming took 4 bases from V and 2 from J, leaving 14 bases between them. The CDR3 consists of 15 residues. CDR3: CASSLLTGVNTEAFF. CDR3 DNA sequence: TGCGCCAGCAGCCTCCTGACAGGAGTAAACACTGAAGCTTTCTTT.

The chain employs TRBV6-5 and TRBJ1-2; 10 nucleotides align to TRBD1. Germline loops: CDR1 MNHEY, CDR2 SVGAGI. The ends lost 5 bases at V and 6 bases at J; junction bases unmatched: 12. This CDR3 has 16 residues. As DNA, the CDR3 is TGTGCCAGCAGTATCAACCCCGGGACAGGGGTTCATGGCTACACCTTC. It specifies CASSINPGTGVHGYTF.

This clonotype was observed once. The chain is built from TRBV7-8 and TRBJ2-6, with unresolved D. CDR3 length: 18 residues. Between the trimmed V and J ends, which lost 1 base and 0 bases, there was a span of 13 bases. Germline V gene lookup returns CDR1 SGHVS and CDR2 FQNEAQ. CDR3 loop: CASSLVPTRPSGANVLTF. DNA for the CDR3: TGTGCCAGCAGCTTAGTCCCGACACGTCCCTCTGGGGCCAACGTCCTGACTTTC.

V usage is TRBV10-2 and J usage is TRBJ2-5; 8 nucleotides line up with TRBD2. The J call is uncertain, as TRBJ2-7 better fits the DNA end. This CDR3 spans 15 amino acids. Germline-derived CDR1 and CDR2 are WSHSY and SAAADI. The CDR3 protein is CASSEVAGPSYEQYF. In DNA, the CDR3 is TGCGCCAGCAGTGAGGTAGCGGGACCCTCCTACGAGCAGTACTTC.

There are a few counts of this clonotype. The chain has TRBV19 and TRBJ2-1; the match to TRBD1 covers 10 bases. V was clipped by 6 bases and J by 7 bases; unmatched bases: 12. Germline V gives CDR1 LNHDA, CDR2 SQIVND (reference sequence). The CDR3 contains 16 residues. The CDR3 DNA reads TGTGCCAGTAGAGATACCGGGACAGGGGACTGGAATGAGCAGTTCTTC. This codes for CASRDTGTGDWNEQFF.

This clonotype was found a few times. V gene TRBV10-3 combines with J gene TRBJ2-1; 9 bases align to TRBD2. Germline lookup yields CDR1 ENHRY and CDR2 SYGVKD. V dropped 7 bases and J dropped 9; count of bases not matched to a gene: 16. The CDR3 runs 16 residues. This CDR3 reads CAITLSVAGGPGEQFF. The CDR3 bases are TGTGCCATCACCTTATCCGTGGCGGGAGGGCCAGGTGAGCAGTTCTTC.

In this sample, this clonotype turned up a few times. This sequence joins TRBV10-2 and TRBJ1-5, with D uncertain. CDR3 length: 13 residues. CDR1 WSHSY and CDR2 SAAADI come from the germline V gene. Trimming pared 4 bases from V and 5 bases from J, leaving 9 bases between. DNA for the CDR3: TGCGCCAGCAGTGTCCAGACCTATCAGCCCCAGCATTTT. Translation gives CASSVQTYQPQHF.

The rearrangement uses TRBV6-5 and TRBJ2-1, with 7 bases that match TRBD2. The CDR3 runs 16 residues. Looked up from germline, CDR1 is MNHEY and CDR2 is SVGAGI. After removal of 0 bases from V and 0 bases from J, the junction contained 2 bases not matched to a gene. This CDR3 reads CASSYSGGSSYNEQFF. Written as DNA, the CDR3 is TGTGCCAGCAGTTACTCGGGGGGGAGCTCCTACAATGAGCAGTTCTTC.